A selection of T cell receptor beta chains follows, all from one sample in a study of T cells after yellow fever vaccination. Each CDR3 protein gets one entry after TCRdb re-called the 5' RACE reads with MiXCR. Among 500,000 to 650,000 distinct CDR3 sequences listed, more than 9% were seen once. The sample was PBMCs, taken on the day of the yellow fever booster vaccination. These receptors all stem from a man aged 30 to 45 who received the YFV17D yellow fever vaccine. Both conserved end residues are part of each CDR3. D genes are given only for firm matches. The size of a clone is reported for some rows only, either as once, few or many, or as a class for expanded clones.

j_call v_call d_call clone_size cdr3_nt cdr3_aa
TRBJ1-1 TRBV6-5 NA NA TGTGCCAGCAGTTCCTTAGCAGGGAAGGCTTTCTTT CASSSLAGKAFF
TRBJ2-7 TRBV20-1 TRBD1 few TGCAGTGCGAGGGGGCGCCCCTACGAGCAGTACTTC CSARGRPYEQYF
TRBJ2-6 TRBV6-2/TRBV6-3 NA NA TGTGCCACAGCCCCCCCCATATCTGGGGCCAACGTCCTGACTTTC CATAPPISGANVLTF
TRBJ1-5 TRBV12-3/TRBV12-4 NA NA TGTGCCAGCAAGTTAGGGCGGAATGCTGGTCAGCCCCAGCATTTT CASKLGRNAGQPQHF
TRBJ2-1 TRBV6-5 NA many TGTGCCAGCAGTTACGGGCCCACCAACGTTGCTGAGCAGTTCTTC CASSYGPTNVAEQFF
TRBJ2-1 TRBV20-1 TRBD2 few TGCAGTGCACAACCCACTAGCGGGACCTTTAAGGATGAGCAGTTCTTC CSAQPTSGTFKDEQFF
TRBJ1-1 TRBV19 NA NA TGTGCCAGTAGTATTTCGACCGCCCGGGAAGCTTTCTTT CASSISTAREAFF
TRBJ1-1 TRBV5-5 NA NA TGTGCCAGCAGCTTTCAGAGCTCTGAAGCTTTCTTT CASSFQSSEAFF
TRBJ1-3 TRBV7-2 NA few TGTGCCAGCAGCCACGGAACAGGCGGAAACACCATATATTTT CASSHGTGGNTIYF
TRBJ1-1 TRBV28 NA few TGTGCCAGCAGCCCGGACAGAAAGAACACTGAAGCTTTCTTT CASSPDRKNTEAFF
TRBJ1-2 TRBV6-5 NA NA TGTGCCAGCAGTTGGGGCCTGGACCAAAGACGTGGCTACACCTTC CASSWGLDQRRGYTF
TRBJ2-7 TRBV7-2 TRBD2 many TGTGCCAGCAGCGCCGGGAGGGCCGGCCACGAGCAGTACTTC CASSAGRAGHEQYF
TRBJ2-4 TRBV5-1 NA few TGCGCCAGCAGCTTGGAGGGCCTATCCAAAAACATTCAGTACTTC CASSLEGLSKNIQYF
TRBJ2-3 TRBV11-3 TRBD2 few TGTGCCAGCAGCCCCCGCCGTGGAGGACAGCGGGAGAGGGCAGATACGCAGTATTTT CASSPRRGGQRERADTQYF
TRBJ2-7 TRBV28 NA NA TGTGCCAGCCGCTTTCCCGGGAACCGAGGGGAGCAGTACTTC CASRFPGNRGEQYF
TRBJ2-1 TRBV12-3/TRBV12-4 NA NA TGTGCCAGCTCCGAACAGGGTGCATACAATGAGCAGTTCTTC CASSEQGAYNEQFF
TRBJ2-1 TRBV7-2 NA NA TGTGCCAGCAGCGGGGTTTACAATGAGCAGTTCTTC CASSGVYNEQFF
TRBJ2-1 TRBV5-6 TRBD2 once TGTGCCAGCAGCTTAAGGTCTAGCGGGAGAATCAATGAGCAGTTCTTC CASSLRSSGRINEQFF
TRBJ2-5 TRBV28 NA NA TGTGCCAGCAGTTTCGGCCCAGCACCAGAGACCCAGTACTTC CASSFGPAPETQYF
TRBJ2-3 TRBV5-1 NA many TGCGCCAGCAGCTTGAAGCAGAGCACAGATACGCAGTATTTT CASSLKQSTDTQYF
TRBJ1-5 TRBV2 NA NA TGTGCCAGCAAGCCGGGCTATAGCAATCAGCCCCAGCATTTT CASKPGYSNQPQHF